This entry concerns a single TCR beta chain. This sample is part of a study of blood T cell repertoires in COVID-19. For the study at large: Samples representing acute and convalescent COVID-19 were sourced from the United States, Italy and Spain.

Data came from immunoSEQ multiplex PCR; TCRdb stores just in-frame clones and leaves some out. Of 150,000 or so clones in the sample, less than 85% were seen once. The study assigned cohorts using participant-reported clinical history. All recovered Cohort 3 donors got two negative PCRs, got clearance, or saw symptom resolution. The CDR3 covers 15 residues. The V gene end was trimmed by 2 bases and the J gene end by 0 bases; junction bases not matched to a gene: 0. Germline-derived CDR1 and CDR2 are LGHNA and YNFKEQ. The chain couples TRBV4-2 to TRBJ2-2; 7 positions match TRBD2. The sequenced material came from PBMCs or T cells enriched from blood (not recorded which). This sequence originates from a man between 60 and 75 years old who had recovered from COVID-19. CDR3 residues: CASSQLAANTGELFF. The CDR3 nucleotides are TGTGCCAGCAGCCAACTAGCGGCGAACACCGGGGAGCTGTTTTTT.